These 23 T cell receptor beta chains were sequenced from one sample in a study of blood T cells in healthy people across ages. Sample-barcoded 5' priming and a J-beta primer mix drove a second PCR of about 6 to 12 cycles. Each CDR3 protein is one row after TCRdb ran MiXCR on the 5' RACE reads. The sample records approximately 1,700,000 distinct CDR3 sequences, about 39% being singletons. Sequenced material: blood. All receptors come from a human donor in good health.

This chain connects TRBV7-2 to TRBJ2-5; D tentatively reads TRBD1 or TRBD2 (5 bases each). The germline CDR1 and CDR2 sequences are SGHTA and FQGNSA. V was cut by 6 bases and J by 5 bases, with 22 bases left in between. The CDR3 spans 16 residues. The DNA for the CDR3 is TGTGCCAGCAGTTCGACGGGGACCACGGGGTTGGAGACCCAGTACTTC. It specifies CASSSTGTTGLETQYF. The variable domain in full, with the rest retrieved from reference TRBV7-2 and TRBJ2-5, is GAGVSQSPSNKVTEKGKDVELRCDPISGHTALYWYRQSLGQGLEFLIYFQGNSAPDKSGLPSDRFSAERTGGSVSTLTIQRTQQEDSAVYLCASSSTGTTGLETQYFGPGTRLLVL.

The V call is TRBV6-1, the J call TRBJ1-2; D gene unclear. CDR3 length: 13 amino acids. Germline CDR1 reads MNHNS; CDR2 reads SASEGT. V was trimmed by 2 bases and J by 4 bases, leaving 8 bases between them. This CDR3 reads CASSEQRGYGYTF. Here the CDR3 DNA reads TGTGCCAGCAGTGAACAGCGGGGCTATGGCTACACCTTC.

This clonotype was counted a few times. V gene TRBV20-1 combines with J gene TRBJ2-5, with TRBD2 as a possible D gene (6 bases). V lost 1 base to trimming and J lost 3 bases, with 15 bases between them. The CDR3 is made up of 15 amino acids. Per germline, CDR1 DFQATT and CDR2 SNEGSKA (reference sequence). As DNA, the CDR3 is TGCAGTGCTAGAGCCCCTTTGCGGGGTAAAGAGACCCAGTACTTC. Translated: CSARAPLRGKETQYF.

The chain joins TRBV20-1 to TRBJ2-4; D may correspond to TRBD1 or TRBD2 (5 bases each). The CDR3 is 12 amino acids. Germline lookup yields CDR1 DFQATT and CDR2 SNEGSKA (reference sequence). Deletions cut 7 bases from V and 0 bases from J, with 7 bases between. CDR3 amino acids: CSVGTAKNIQYF. The CDR3 region has the DNA TGCAGTGTTGGGACAGCCAAAAACATTCAGTACTTC.

The J gene is TRBJ2-7, the V gene TRBV20-1; unclear D gene. CDR1 and CDR2 (germline): DFQATT, SNEGSKA (reference sequence). This CDR3 spans 13 amino acids. Trimming shortened V by 1 base and J by 6 bases, and 13 bases separated the two germline ends. The CDR3 sequence: CSARVDATREQYF. The CDR3 DNA reads TGCAGTGCTAGAGTGGATGCCACGCGCGAGCAGTACTTC.

In this sample, this clonotype turned up many times. The gene calls are TRBV7-2 and TRBJ2-7; 7 bases are a match to TRBD1. This CDR3 contains 14 residues. The germline V gene has CDR1 SGHTA and CDR2 FQGNSA. J gave up 3 bases and V 1 base, and 3 bases lay outside the gene matches. The CDR3 reads CASSLVGGDYEQYF. The CDR3 nucleotides read TGTGCCAGCAGCTTAGTAGGGGGCGACTACGAGCAGTACTTC.

This clonotype was picked up one time. This chain joins TRBV5-4 and TRBJ2-3; maybe TRBD2 (7 bases). The germline V gene encodes CDR1 SGHNT and CDR2 YYREEE (reference sequence). The V gene lost 5 bases and the J gene lost 3 bases, with 22 bases spanning the gap. The CDR3 contains 17 residues. The CDR3 loop reads CASSFRRGGEYTDTQYF. The CDR3 bases are TGTGCCAGCAGTTTCCGGAGGGGGGGAGAGTATACAGATACGCAGTATTTT.

The chain is built from TRBV12-3 or TRBV12-4 and TRBJ2-3; possible D gene TRBD1, 6 bases. CDR3 length: 15 amino acids. The V and J ends lost 6 bases and 2 bases respectively, with 15 bases between them. The CDR3 DNA reads TGTGCCAGCAGGTCCGGGACACATTTCACAGATACGCAGTATTTT. The encoded protein is CASRSGTHFTDTQYF.

The V gene is TRBV12-3 or TRBV12-4, the J gene TRBJ1-5, with 8 bases that match TRBD1. The CDR3 spans 18 residues. V lost 5 bases to trimming and J lost 0 bases; unmatched junction nucleotides: 12. The CDR3 reads CASSPDIVTGDSNQPQHF. The CDR3 DNA reads TGTGCCAGCAGTCCCGATATTGTGACAGGGGATAGCAATCAGCCCCAGCATTTT.

The CDR3 loop reads CASSGTTLIYEQYF. The CDR3 region has the DNA TGTGCCAGCTCCGGGACAACCCTCATCTACGAGCAGTACTTC. V is TRBV18 and J is TRBJ2-7, with D possibly matching TRBD1 (6 bases). In germline, CDR1 is KGHSH, CDR2 LQKENI. The CDR3 is made up of 14 amino acids. Trimming pared 6 bases from V and 3 bases from J, leaving 15 bases between.

The V call is TRBV20-1, the J call TRBJ2-1, with a tentative D call TRBD1 (6 bases). Germline V gives CDR1 DFQATT, CDR2 SNEGSKA (reference sequence). The CDR3 is 14 residues long. V was clipped by 5 bases and J by 3 bases, with 14 bases between them. The CDR3 sequence is CSAAPGTNYNEQFF. The CDR3 coding sequence is TGCAGTGCTGCCCCCGGGACAAACTACAATGAGCAGTTCTTC.

This clonotype was seen only a few times. The CDR3 region is CASSWGDRDYNEQFF. The CDR3 nucleotides are TGCGCCAGCAGCTGGGGGGACAGGGACTACAATGAGCAGTTCTTC. The rearrangement uses TRBV5-1 and TRBJ2-1; the match to TRBD1 covers 9 bases. Germline V gives CDR1 SGHRS, CDR2 YFSETQ. Trimming at V came to 3 bases and at J to 3 bases, leaving 4 bases not matched to a gene. The CDR3 is 15 amino acids.

This sequence joins TRBV6-2 or TRBV6-3 and TRBJ2-1; weak D call: TRBD2 (6 bases). Per germline, CDR1 MNHEY and CDR2 SVGEGT. V was shortened by 3 bases and J by 4 bases, with 10 bases between the two germline ends. CDR3 length: 14 residues. CDR3: CASSYWAGYNEQFF. CDR3 DNA sequence: TGTGCCAGCAGTTATTGGGCGGGGTACAATGAGCAGTTCTTC.

This rearrangement joins TRBV4-1 to TRBJ2-4; D unresolved. This CDR3 spans 16 amino acids. With 1 base removed from V and 0 bases from J, the gap between germline ends came to 10 bases. Germline V gives CDR1 MGHRA, CDR2 YSYEKL. The CDR3: CASSQVLTGAKNIQYF. In DNA, the CDR3 is TGCGCCAGCAGCCAAGTACTAACGGGAGCCAAAAACATTCAGTACTTC.

This clonotype was counted a few times. This rearrangement joins TRBV5-1 to TRBJ2-1; the D is unclear. This CDR3 is 13 amino acids long. V lost 0 bases and J 9 bases, leaving 10 bases between the germline ends. Germline-derived CDR1 and CDR2 are SGHRS and YFSETQ. The CDR3 sequence: CASSLDRGSEQFF. The CDR3 region has the DNA TGCGCCAGCAGCTTGGATAGAGGCAGTGAGCAGTTCTTC.

This clonotype was picked up many times. The chain recombines TRBV7-9 with TRBJ1-2; D is possibly TRBD1 (6 bases). Trimming took off 2 bases at V and 5 bases at J, with 9 bases between the two ends. CDR1 and CDR2 (germline): SEHNR, FQNEAQ (reference sequence). The CDR3 totals 13 residues. CDR3 DNA: TGTGCCAGCAGCTTAAACGGACAGTATGGCTACACCTTC. Translating gives CASSLNGQYGYTF.

The V call is TRBV20-1, the J call TRBJ1-5; D not certain. V dropped 5 bases and J dropped 0 bases, with 8 bases sitting between them. Germline V lookup: CDR1 DFQATT, CDR2 SNEGSKA (reference sequence). CDR3 length: 13 residues. This CDR3 is CSASPDSNQPQHF. For the CDR3, the DNA is TGCAGTGCTTCCCCCGATAGCAATCAGCCCCAGCATTTT.

V usage is TRBV4-1 and J usage is TRBJ2-1, with D perhaps TRBD1 or TRBD2 (5 bases each). V dropped 1 base and J dropped 11 bases, with 6 bases sitting between them. The length of the CDR3 is 11 residues. CDR1 MGHRA and CDR2 YSYEKL come from the germline V gene. The CDR3 reads CASSQGGQQFF. CDR3 in DNA: TGCGCCAGCAGCCAAGGGGGACAGCAGTTCTTC.

This clonotype has just a few counts. The J gene is TRBJ2-1, the V gene TRBV20-1, with 8 bases identical to TRBD2. This CDR3 comprises 16 residues. The J segment lost 3 bases and the V segment lost 0 bases, leaving 7 bases of the junction unmatched. The germline gives CDR1 DFQATT, CDR2 SNEGSKA (reference sequence). The CDR3 spells CSARDLKRGSYNEQFF. The CDR3 DNA is TGCAGTGCTAGAGATCTAAAGCGGGGGAGCTACAATGAGCAGTTCTTC.

Concerning this clonotype: An end of the junction does not agree with germline; a read error may underlie this. The rearrangement links TRBV5-1 to TRBJ2-7, with a possible D match to TRBD1 (6 bases). CDR3 length equals 14 residues. Germline CDR1 is SGHRS and CDR2 is YFSETQ. The CDR3 spells CASSPGQSFYEQYF. The CDR3 nucleotides are TGTGCCAGCAGCCCCGGACAGTCCTTCTACGAGCAGTACTTC. Filled out from reference TRBV5-1 and TRBJ2-7, the complete variable domain reads KAGVTQTPRYLIKTRGQQVTLSCSPISGHRSVSWYQQTPGQGLQFLFEYFSETQRNKGNFPGRFSGRQFSNSRSEMNVSTLELGDSALYLCASSPGQSFYEQYFGPGTRLTVT.

The chain uses TRBV5-1 and TRBJ1-1; maybe TRBD1 (5 bases). Trimming removed 1 base from V and 6 bases from J, with 10 bases in between. CDR1 is SGHRS, CDR2 YFSETQ, per germline. The CDR3 loop spans 13 amino acids. The CDR3 coding sequence is TGCGCCAGCAGCTTGACGGCGGGACCTGAAGCTTTCTTT. This sequence encodes CASSLTAGPEAFF.

Remarks on this clonotype: A much larger clone differs by one base, so this may be a read error. This chain connects TRBV2 to TRBJ2-3; TRBD2 matches 8 bases. The length of the CDR3 is 14 residues. Germline V CDR1 and CDR2: SNHLY, FYNNEI. The CDR3 coding sequence is TGTGCCAGCGGTCAGGAGACTAGCGAGGATATGCAGTATTTT. Encoded protein: CASGQETSEDMQYF.

About this clonotype itself: One end of the junction does not line up with germline, which may come from a read error. The chain uses TRBV5-1 and TRBJ2-5, with 7 nucleotides matching TRBD2. The CDR3 runs to 14 residues. The germline V gene has CDR1 SGHRS and CDR2 YFSETQ. The CDR3 protein is CASSGVTSQEAQYF. DNA of the CDR3: TGCGCCAGCAGCGGTGTGACTAGCCAAGAGGCCCAGTACTTC. Variable domain in full (rest from reference TRBV5-1 and TRBJ2-5): KAGVTQTPRYLIKTRGQQVTLSCSPISGHRSVSWYQQTPGQGLQFLFEYFSETQRNKGNFPGRFSGRQFSNSRSEMNVSTLELGDSALYLCASSGVTSQEAQYFGPGTRLLVL.